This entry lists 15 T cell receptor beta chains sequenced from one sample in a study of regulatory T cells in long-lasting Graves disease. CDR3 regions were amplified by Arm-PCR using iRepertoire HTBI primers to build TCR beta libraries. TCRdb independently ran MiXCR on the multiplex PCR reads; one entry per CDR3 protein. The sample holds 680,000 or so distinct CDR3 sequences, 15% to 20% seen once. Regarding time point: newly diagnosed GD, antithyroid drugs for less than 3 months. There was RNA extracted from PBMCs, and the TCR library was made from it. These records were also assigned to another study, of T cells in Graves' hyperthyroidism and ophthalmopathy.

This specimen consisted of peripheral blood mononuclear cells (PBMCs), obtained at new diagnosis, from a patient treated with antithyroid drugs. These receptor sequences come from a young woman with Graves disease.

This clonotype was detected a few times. The CDR3 DNA sequence: TGCGCCAGCAGCTTGACAGCTACCTATGGCTACACCTTC. Amino acids: CASSLTATYGYTF. The gene calls are TRBV5-1 and TRBJ1-2; D call uncertain. This CDR3 is 13 amino acids long. The V gene's germline CDR1 is SGHRS and CDR2 YFSETQ. The V gene lost 1 base and the J gene lost 4 bases, with 8 bases spanning the gap.

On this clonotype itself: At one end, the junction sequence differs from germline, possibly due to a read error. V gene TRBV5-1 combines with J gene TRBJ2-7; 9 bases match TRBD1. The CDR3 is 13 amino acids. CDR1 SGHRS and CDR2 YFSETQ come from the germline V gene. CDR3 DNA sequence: TGCGCCAGCGGAGACAGGGGGAACTACAAGCAGTACTTC. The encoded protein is CASGDRGNYKQYF.

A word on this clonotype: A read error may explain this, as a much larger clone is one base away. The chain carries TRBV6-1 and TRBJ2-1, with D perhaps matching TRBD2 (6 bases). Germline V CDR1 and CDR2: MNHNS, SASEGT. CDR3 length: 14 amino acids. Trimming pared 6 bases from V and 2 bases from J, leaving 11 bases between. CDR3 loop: CASRDGGTYNEQFF. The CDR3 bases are TGTGCCAGCAGGGACGGGGGTACCTACAATGAGCAGTTCTTC.

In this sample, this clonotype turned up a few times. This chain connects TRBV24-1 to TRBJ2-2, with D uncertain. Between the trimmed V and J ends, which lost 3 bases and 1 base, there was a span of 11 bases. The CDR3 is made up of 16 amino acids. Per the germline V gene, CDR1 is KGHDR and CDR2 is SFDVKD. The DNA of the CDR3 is TGTGCCACCAGTGATGTCGGCGTAGGGAACACCGGGGAGCTGTTTTTT. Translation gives CATSDVGVGNTGELFF.

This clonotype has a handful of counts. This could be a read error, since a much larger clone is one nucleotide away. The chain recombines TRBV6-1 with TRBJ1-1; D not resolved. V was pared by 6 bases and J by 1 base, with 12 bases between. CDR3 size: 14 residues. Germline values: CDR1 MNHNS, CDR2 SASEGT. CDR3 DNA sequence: TGTGCCAGCAGCCCGATATCAGGGAACACTGAAGCTTTCTTT. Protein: CASSPISGNTEAFF.

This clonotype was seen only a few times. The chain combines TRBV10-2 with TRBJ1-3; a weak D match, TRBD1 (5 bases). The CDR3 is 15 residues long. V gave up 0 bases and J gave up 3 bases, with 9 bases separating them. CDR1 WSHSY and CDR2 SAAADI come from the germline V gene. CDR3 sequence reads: CASSESTGLGNTIYF. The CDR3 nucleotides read TGCGCCAGCAGTGAGTCTACAGGCCTTGGAAACACCATATATTTT.

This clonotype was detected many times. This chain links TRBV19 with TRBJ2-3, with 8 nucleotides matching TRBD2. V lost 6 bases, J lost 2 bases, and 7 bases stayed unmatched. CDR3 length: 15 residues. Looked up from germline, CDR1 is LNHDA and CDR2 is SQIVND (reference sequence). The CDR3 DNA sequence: TGTGCCAGTAGAGTTGGTAGCGGGACCACAGATACGCAGTATTTT. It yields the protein CASRVGSGTTDTQYF.

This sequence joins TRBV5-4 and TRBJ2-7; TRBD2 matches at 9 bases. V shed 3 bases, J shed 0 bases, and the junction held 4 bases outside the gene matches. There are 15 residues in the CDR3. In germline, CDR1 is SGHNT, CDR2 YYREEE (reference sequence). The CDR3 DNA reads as TGTGCCAGCAGCTACCCTAGCGGGACCTCCTACGAGCAGTACTTC. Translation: CASSYPSGTSYEQYF. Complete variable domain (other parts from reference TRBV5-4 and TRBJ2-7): ETGVTQSPTHLIKTRGQQVTLRCSSQSGHNTVSWYQQALGQGPQFIFQYYREEENGRGNFPPRFSGLQFPNYSSELNVNALELDDSALYLCASSYPSGTSYEQYFGPGTRLTVT.

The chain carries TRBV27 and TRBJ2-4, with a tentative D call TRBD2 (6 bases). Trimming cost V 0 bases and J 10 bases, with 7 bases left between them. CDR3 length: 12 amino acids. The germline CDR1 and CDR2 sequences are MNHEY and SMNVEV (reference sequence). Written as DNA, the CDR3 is TGTGCCAGCAGTTTATCCGGGGGTATTCAGTACTTC. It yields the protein CASSLSGGIQYF.

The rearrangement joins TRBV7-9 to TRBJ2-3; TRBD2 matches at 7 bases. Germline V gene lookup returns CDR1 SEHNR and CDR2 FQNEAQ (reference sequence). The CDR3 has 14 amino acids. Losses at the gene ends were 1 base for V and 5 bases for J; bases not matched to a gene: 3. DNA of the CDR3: TGTGCCAGCAGCTTAGTTGGCGGGGGAGATACGCAGTATTTT. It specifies CASSLVGGGDTQYF. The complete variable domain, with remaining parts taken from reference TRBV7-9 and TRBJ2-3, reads DTGVSQNPRHKITKRGQNVTFRCDPISEHNRLYWYRQTLGQGPEFLTYFQNEAQLEKSRLLSDRFSAERPKGSFSTLEIQRTEQGDSAMYLCASSLVGGGDTQYFGPGTRLTVL.

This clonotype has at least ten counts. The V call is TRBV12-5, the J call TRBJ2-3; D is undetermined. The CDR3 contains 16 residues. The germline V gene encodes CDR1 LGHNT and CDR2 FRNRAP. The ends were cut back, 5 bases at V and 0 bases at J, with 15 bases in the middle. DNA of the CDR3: TGTGCTAGTGGTCAACCCAGCAGGCCTAGCACAGATACGCAGTATTTT. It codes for CASGQPSRPSTDTQYF.

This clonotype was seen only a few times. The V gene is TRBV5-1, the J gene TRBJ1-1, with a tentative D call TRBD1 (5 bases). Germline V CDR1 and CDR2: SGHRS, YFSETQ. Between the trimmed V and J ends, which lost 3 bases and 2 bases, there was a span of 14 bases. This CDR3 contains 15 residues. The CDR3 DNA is TGCGCCAGCAGCTCCAGCTTGGGGCTAAACACTGAAGCTTTCTTT. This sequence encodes CASSSSLGLNTEAFF.

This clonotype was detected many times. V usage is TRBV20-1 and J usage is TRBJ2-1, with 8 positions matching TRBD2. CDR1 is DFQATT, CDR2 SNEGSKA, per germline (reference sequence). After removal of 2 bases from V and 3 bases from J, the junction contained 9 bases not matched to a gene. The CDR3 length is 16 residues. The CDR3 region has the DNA TGCAGTGCTAGATACCCTAGCGGGCGTGTCTACAATGAGCAGTTCTTC. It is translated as CSARYPSGRVYNEQFF.

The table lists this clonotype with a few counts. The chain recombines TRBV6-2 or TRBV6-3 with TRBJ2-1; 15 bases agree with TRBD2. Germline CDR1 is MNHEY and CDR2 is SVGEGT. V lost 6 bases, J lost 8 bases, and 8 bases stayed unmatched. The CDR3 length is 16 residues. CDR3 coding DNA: TGTGCCAGCAGCACTGGGACTAGCGGGAGGTATCATGAGCAGTTCTTC. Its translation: CASSTGTSGRYHEQFF.

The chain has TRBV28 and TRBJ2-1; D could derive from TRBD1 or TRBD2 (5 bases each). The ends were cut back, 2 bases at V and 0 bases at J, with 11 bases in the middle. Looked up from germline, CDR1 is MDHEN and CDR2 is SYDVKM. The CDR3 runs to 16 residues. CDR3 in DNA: TGTGCCAGCAGTTTAAATGGGGCGGGCTCCTACAATGAGCAGTTCTTC. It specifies CASSLNGAGSYNEQFF.